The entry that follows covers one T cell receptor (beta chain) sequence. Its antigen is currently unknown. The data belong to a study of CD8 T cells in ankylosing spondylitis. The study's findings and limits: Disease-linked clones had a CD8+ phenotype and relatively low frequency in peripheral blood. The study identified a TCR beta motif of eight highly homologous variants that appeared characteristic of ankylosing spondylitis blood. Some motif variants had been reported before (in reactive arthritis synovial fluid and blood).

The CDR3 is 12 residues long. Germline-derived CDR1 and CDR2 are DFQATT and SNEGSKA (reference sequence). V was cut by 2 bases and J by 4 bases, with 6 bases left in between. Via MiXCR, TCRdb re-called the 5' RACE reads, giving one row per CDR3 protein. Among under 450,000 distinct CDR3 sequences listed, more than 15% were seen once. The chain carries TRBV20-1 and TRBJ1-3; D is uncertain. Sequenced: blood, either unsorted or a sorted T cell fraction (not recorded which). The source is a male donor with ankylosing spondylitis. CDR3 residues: CSARLEGNTIYF. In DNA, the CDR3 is TGCAGTGCTAGATTGGAGGGAAACACCATATATTTT.